These T cell receptor beta chains were read from a single sample in a study of blood T cells in healthy people across ages. TCRdb re-derived calls from the 5' RACE reads in MiXCR, one entry per CDR3 protein. The sample holds 1,800,000 or so distinct CDR3 sequences, around 42% seen once. Sequencing was performed on blood. Source of these receptors: a human donor in good health. Both conserved end residues are part of each CDR3. The D gene is left open where the match is weak. Clone size is not always given. Where it is, it says once, few, many or a class for expanded clones.

J gene: TRBJ2-1; clone size: -; V gene: TRBV21-1; D gene: -; CDR3 protein: CASSKVRSGGGNEQFF; CDR3 DNA: TGTGCCAGCAGCAAAGTTAGGAGCGGGGGGGGGAATGAGCAGTTCTTC
J gene: TRBJ2-3; clone size: -; V gene: TRBV12-3/TRBV12-4; D gene: -; CDR3 protein: CASSLTKPDDTQYF; CDR3 DNA: TGTGCCAGCAGTTTAACTAAGCCGGACGATACGCAGTATTTT
J gene: TRBJ2-7; clone size: -; V gene: TRBV11-3; D gene: TRBD1; CDR3 protein: CASSVNRGRRNEQYF; CDR3 DNA: TGTGCCAGCAGCGTAAACAGGGGGCGCCGGAACGAGCAGTACTTC
J gene: TRBJ2-1; clone size: few; V gene: TRBV11-2; D gene: -; CDR3 protein: CASSLGPRQFF; CDR3 DNA: TGTGCCAGCAGCTTAGGGCCTCGGCAGTTCTTC
J gene: TRBJ1-6; clone size: -; V gene: TRBV12-3/TRBV12-4; D gene: TRBD1; CDR3 protein: CASSRTGGRNSPLHF; CDR3 DNA: TGTGCCAGCAGCCGGACAGGGGGCCGTAATTCACCCCTCCACTTT
J gene: TRBJ1-1; clone size: -; V gene: TRBV28; D gene: -; CDR3 protein: CASSLLRVREDTEAFF; CDR3 DNA: TGTGCCAGCAGTTTACTTAGGGTCAGGGAGGACACTGAGGCTTTCTTT
J gene: TRBJ1-1; clone size: many; V gene: TRBV5-1; D gene: -; CDR3 protein: CASSLAQGGEAFF; CDR3 DNA: TGCGCCAGCAGCTTGGCGCAGGGCGGTGAAGCTTTCTTT
J gene: TRBJ1-1; clone size: few; V gene: TRBV30; D gene: -; CDR3 protein: CASTGAYTEAFF; CDR3 DNA: TGTGCCTCGACAGGTGCTTACACTGAAGCTTTCTTT
J gene: TRBJ2-7; clone size: -; V gene: TRBV11-2; D gene: -; CDR3 protein: CASNLDPHEQYF; CDR3 DNA: TGTGCCAGCAACTTAGATCCCCACGAGCAGTACTTC
J gene: TRBJ2-3; clone size: -; V gene: TRBV24-1; D gene: TRBD2; CDR3 protein: CATKGSAGGPSDTQYF; CDR3 DNA: TGTGCCACAAAGGGCTCTGCGGGGGGGCCATCAGATACGCAGTATTTT
J gene: TRBJ2-7; clone size: -; V gene: TRBV6-6; D gene: -; CDR3 protein: CASSPVLSEQYF; CDR3 DNA: TGTGCCAGCAGCCCTGTCCTGAGTGAGCAGTACTTC
J gene: TRBJ1-2; clone size: -; V gene: TRBV28; D gene: -; CDR3 protein: CASSFSRMTSTLYGYTF; CDR3 DNA: TGTGCCAGCAGTTTTTCCCGAATGACCTCGACACTTTATGGCTACACCTTC
J gene: TRBJ2-1; clone size: -; V gene: TRBV4-1; D gene: -; CDR3 protein: CASSQVLHGGGYYNEQFF; CDR3 DNA: TGCGCCAGCAGCCAAGTCCTCCATGGTGGGGGCTACTACAATGAGCAGTTCTTC
J gene: TRBJ2-1; clone size: -; V gene: TRBV12-3/TRBV12-4; D gene: TRBD2; CDR3 protein: CASSLGVAGGIYNEQFF; CDR3 DNA: TGTGCCAGCAGTTTGGGAGTAGCGGGGGGTATATACAATGAGCAGTTCTTC
J gene: TRBJ1-1; clone size: -; V gene: TRBV12-3/TRBV12-4; D gene: TRBD1; CDR3 protein: CASSFGGQNAFF; CDR3 DNA: TGTGCCAGCAGTTTCGGGGGACAGAACGCTTTCTTT
J gene: TRBJ1-5; clone size: few; V gene: TRBV4-1; D gene: TRBD1; CDR3 protein: CASSRDREDQPQHF; CDR3 DNA: TGCGCCAGCAGCCGAGACAGGGAGGATCAGCCCCAGCATTTT
J gene: TRBJ1-1; clone size: -; V gene: TRBV28; D gene: -; CDR3 protein: CASMRTGTNTEAFF; CDR3 DNA: TGTGCCAGCATGAGGACCGGGACTAACACTGAAGCTTTCTTT